This T cell receptor beta chain was observed in a study of T cell responses to AZD1222 COVID-19 vaccine. Study-wide results and limits: The span of vaccine-associated CD4 TCRs extended across spike, with dominance at 160-218 and 743-854.

TCRdb's copy holds only in-frame clones and misses some; the assay was immunoSEQ multiplex PCR. Here the sample spans about 140,000 clones, more than 80% being singletons. For this clone: Its specificity is unknown.

V lost 2 bases to trimming and J lost 7 bases, with 12 bases between them. This CDR3 has 14 residues. Germline CDR1 SGHNT, CDR2 YYREEE (reference sequence). The specimen comprised peripheral blood, sampled 28 days after the second dose of the MenACWY control vaccine. This sequence was found in an adult who received the MenACWY meningococcal vaccine as a control. The J gene is TRBJ1-4, the V gene TRBV5-4; no definite D call. The CDR3 DNA reads TGTGCCAGCAGCTTAGGCTCCGAGGGTGAAAAACTGTTTTTT. It codes for CASSLGSEGEKLFF.